A single TCR beta chain is shown here with its context. What it binds is unknown. The table came from immunoSEQ multiplex PCR; TCRdb's copy has only in-frame clones and leaves some out. Altogether more than 85,000 clones are present, over 75% being singletons, with the ten largest covering roughly 15%. This record belongs to a study of T cell responses to AZD1222 COVID-19 vaccine. The study, taken as a whole, reports: Females made up more of the donors, who were largely white British, and clonal diversity may have come out too low.

This CDR3 has 15 amino acids. Germline-derived CDR1 and CDR2 are LNHDA and SQIVND (reference sequence). Trimming shortened V by 5 bases and J by 10 bases, and 18 bases separated the two germline ends. The source is an adult in good health. The chain employs TRBV19 and TRBJ1-6; no reliable D call. Sequencing used peripheral blood, obtained on day 0 of AZD1222 vaccination. The chain's CDR3 is CASSSAGGLGSPLHF. The CDR3 nucleotides are TGTGCCAGTAGTTCAGCAGGAGGCCTTGGCTCACCCCTCCACTTT.